This note documents a single TCR beta chain sequence. Antigen specificity is unknown. The source of the sample is a study of vaccination and CD4 T cells after COVID-19. Study information: Researchers treated cells with overlapping spike peptides taken from SARS-CoV-2, HCoV-NL63, HCoV-OC43 and HCoV-229E.

Oncomine TCR Beta short-read sequencing was applied to DNA from cultured CD4+ T cells. Scientists extracted genomic DNA from CD4+ T cells grown in culture. Via MiXCR, TCRdb re-called the PCR reads, giving one row per CDR3 protein. This sample has some 20,000 distinct CDR3 sequences, with roughly three fifths found just once. Treatment indicated: roughly 11-day PBMC culture with coronavirus spike peptide pools or control peptides (ViraFEST assay). ViraFEST sequenced TCRs after peptide-pool expansion of antigen-specific T cells. Two million PBMCs went into each well for culture with roughly 10 IU/ml IL-2 and around 10 ug/ml peptide pools. The sequence derives from a human donor who had recovered from COVID-19. The specimen comprised CD4+ T cells from blood, cultured in vitro, sampled after SARS-CoV-2 vaccination.

CDR3 in amino acids: CATSREARGYSNYGYTF. The DNA for the CDR3 is TGTGCCACCAGCAGAGAGGCCAGGGGGTATTCTAACTATGGCTACACCTTC. The genes are TRBV15 and TRBJ1-2, with 7 bases fitting TRBD1. CDR1 and CDR2 (germline): LNHNV, YYDKDF (reference sequence). The CDR3 is 17 residues long. The V gene end was trimmed by 0 bases and the J gene end by 0 bases; junction bases not matched to a gene: 7.